This entry features one T cell receptor (beta chain) sequence. Only in-frame clones appear in the TCRdb table, and some are missing; sequencing was by immunoSEQ multiplex PCR. The sample consists of some 89,000 clones, about 95% of them appearing once. This entry is derived from a study of T cell changes during pregnancy in multiple sclerosis. Germline lookup yields CDR1 SGHTA and CDR2 FQGTGA. The CDR3 is 17 amino acids. V shed 6 bases, J shed 5 bases, and the junction held 18 bases outside the gene matches. The sequenced sample was peripheral blood, obtained in the third trimester of pregnancy. The sequence was collected from a female donor with multiple sclerosis, enrolled in a pregnancy study. V and J are TRBV7-3 and TRBJ1-1, with TRBD1 identical over 7 bases. The CDR3 bases are TGTGCCAGCAGTGGGGATGGGACAGACCTACAGACAACTGAAGCTTTCTTT. This sequence encodes CASSGDGTDLQTTEAFF.